This T cell receptor beta chain was obtained from a study of blood T cell repertoires in COVID-19. Allocation to cohorts depended on clinical history reported by the participants. V was shortened by 2 bases and J by 10 bases, with 9 bases between the two germline ends. This CDR3 spans 13 amino acids. Germline V gene lookup returns CDR1 KGHSH and CDR2 LQKENI. The protocol was immunoSEQ multiplex PCR, while the TCRdb copy is restricted to in-frame clones and leaves out a portion. The sample has fewer than 200,000 clones; roughly 78% are singletons. Sequenced material: PBMCs or T cells enriched from blood (not recorded which). This TCR was recovered from a woman in her seventies in a cohort exposed to, infected with or recovered from COVID-19 (not recorded which). The rearrangement uses TRBV18 and TRBJ1-6; weak D call: TRBD1 (5 bases). CDR3 region: CASSPGARSPLHF. The CDR3, as DNA: TGTGCCAGCTCACCAGGGGCACGGTCACCCCTCCACTTT.